This passage covers 23 T cell receptor beta chains from one sample sequenced in a study of T cell changes during pregnancy in multiple sclerosis. Clones were read by immunoSEQ multiplex PCR, and TCRdb kept only the in-frame ones, dropping some. Here the sample spans more than 55,000 clones, around 93% being singletons. The sample was peripheral blood, taken after pregnancy. The receptors originated from a female donor in good health, enrolled as a control in a pregnancy study.

The rearrangement joins TRBV25-1 to TRBJ2-1, with 13 bases aligning to TRBD2. The V gene's germline CDR1 is MGHDK and CDR2 SYGVNS. CDR3 length: 16 amino acids. Unmatched junction bases numbered 2, after V lost 2 bases and J lost 4 bases. The DNA of the CDR3 is TGTGCCAGCAGTGAACCGGGACTAGCGGGGTACAATGAGCAGTTCTTC. As protein: CASSEPGLAGYNEQFF.

As DNA, the CDR3 is TGTGCCAGCAGCACAGCGGGACAGGGCATCCAAGAGACCCAGTACTTC. It translates to CASSTAGQGIQETQYF. The V gene is TRBV7-2, the J gene TRBJ2-5, with TRBD1 matching 9 bases. The ends lost 5 bases at V and 1 base at J; junction bases unmatched: 8. There are 16 residues in the CDR3. Germline V gives CDR1 SGHTA, CDR2 FQGNSA.

This clone was recorded only once. The chain carries TRBV7-3 and TRBJ2-3, with a possible D match to TRBD2 (5 bases). V lost 11 bases and J lost 0, with 12 bases in between. Per the germline V gene, CDR1 is SGHTA and CDR2 is FQGTGA. The CDR3 spans 13 residues. The CDR3 is CAGYGRSTDTQYF. In DNA, the CDR3 is TGTGCCGGATATGGGAGAAGCACAGATACGCAGTATTTT.

The chain couples TRBV9 to TRBJ2-3; 9 nucleotides agree with TRBD1. Germline CDR1 SGDLS, CDR2 YYNGEE. The CDR3 is 17 amino acids. V was clipped by 0 bases and J by 5 bases; unmatched bases: 10. In DNA form, the CDR3 reads TGTGCCAGCAGCGTAGAGGGAACAGGGGGCATCGGAGATACGCAGTATTTT. Translation gives CASSVEGTGGIGDTQYF.

The chain recombines TRBV27 with TRBJ1-6; D is unresolved. Trimming removed 6 bases at V and 4 bases at J, with 4 bases between. Germline V lookup: CDR1 MNHEY, CDR2 SMNVEV (reference sequence). This CDR3 has 12 amino acids. The CDR3 spells CASSRYNSPLHF. In nucleotides, the CDR3 is TGTGCCAGCAGCAGGTATAATTCACCCCTCCACTTT.

This chain joins TRBV28 and TRBJ2-3; 8 nucleotides match TRBD2. V dropped 5 bases and J dropped 4; count of bases not matched to a gene: 5. Germline CDR1 reads MDHEN; CDR2 reads SYDVKM. CDR3 length: 14 amino acids. CDR3 region: CASSRPGLADTQYF. CDR3 nucleotide sequence: TGTGCCAGCAGTCGCCCGGGACTAGCAGATACGCAGTATTTT.

This clone was found a few times. The rearrangement uses TRBV2 and TRBJ1-1; a possible D gene is TRBD1 (6 bases). The CDR3 runs to 13 residues. Trimming cost V 4 bases and J 2 bases, with 8 bases left between them. Germline-derived CDR1 and CDR2 are SNHLY and FYNNEI. The CDR3 is CASSGDINTEAFF. The CDR3 DNA follows: TGTGCCAGCAGTGGGGACATTAACACTGAAGCTTTCTTT.

This chain connects TRBV5-1 to TRBJ2-7; TRBD2 matches 10 bases. The CDR3 length is 15 residues. CDR1 is SGHRS and CDR2 is YFSETQ in the germline V gene. The V gene end was trimmed by 2 bases and the J gene end by 2 bases; junction bases not matched to a gene: 4. CDR3 protein: CASSFVAGGAYEQYF. The CDR3 DNA is TGCGCCAGCAGCTTCGTAGCGGGAGGCGCCTACGAGCAGTACTTC.

The chain joins TRBV27 to TRBJ2-7; the D is unclear. The CDR3 is 10 amino acids. In germline, CDR1 is MNHEY, CDR2 SMNVEV (reference sequence). V was clipped by 8 bases and J by 2 bases, with 4 bases between them. The CDR3 DNA reads as TGTGCCAGCGGCACCTACGAGCAGTACTTC. Residues: CASGTYEQYF.

The chain recombines TRBV5-1 with TRBJ2-7, with D possibly matching TRBD2 (6 bases). This CDR3 region has 18 residues. The V and J ends lost 0 bases and 1 base respectively, with 20 bases between them. Germline CDR1 and CDR2: SGHRS and YFSETQ. This chain's CDR3 is CASSLAGIADYLSYEQYF. In DNA, the CDR3 is TGCGCCAGCAGCTTGGCCGGGATAGCGGACTACCTTTCCTACGAGCAGTACTTC.

This chain links TRBV5-1 with TRBJ1-5; 8 bases are a match to TRBD1. This CDR3 region has 14 residues. Germline loops: CDR1 SGHRS, CDR2 YFSETQ. With V trimmed by 3 bases and J by 7 bases, 6 bases remained unmatched. DNA of the CDR3: TGCGCCAGCAGCTACGGGACAGGAGGCCAGCCCCAGCATTTT. Its protein product is CASSYGTGGQPQHF.

The gene calls are TRBV9 and TRBJ2-1; 9 bases agree with TRBD2. The CDR3 has 16 residues. Germline values: CDR1 SGDLS, CDR2 YYNGEE. J gave up 6 bases and V 2 bases, and 9 bases lay outside the gene matches. CDR3 sequence reads: CASSVLSGRTPNEQFF. CDR3 coding DNA: TGTGCCAGCAGCGTCCTGAGCGGGAGGACCCCCAATGAGCAGTTCTTC. Full variable domain (missing parts from reference TRBV9 and TRBJ2-1): DSGVTQTPKHLITATGQRVTLRCSPRSGDLSVYWYQQSLDQGLQFLIQYYNGEERAKGNILERFSAQQFPDLHSELNLSSLELGDSALYFCASSVLSGRTPNEQFFGPGTRLTVL.

This sequence joins TRBV28 and TRBJ2-4, with D uncertain. This CDR3 is 12 amino acids long. Germline CDR1 MDHEN, CDR2 SYDVKM. Trimming shortened V by 3 bases and J by 3 bases, and 3 bases separated the two germline ends. This CDR3 reads CASSLSKNIQYF. In DNA form, the CDR3 reads TGTGCCAGCAGTTTGAGCAAAAACATTCAGTACTTC.

The chain couples TRBV7-3 to TRBJ1-1; TRBD1 agrees at 12 bases. The CDR3 totals 16 residues. CDR1 and CDR2 (germline): SGHTA, FQGTGA. The ends lost 2 bases at V and 3 bases at J; junction bases unmatched: 4. CDR3 in amino acids: CASSLGTGGSDTEAFF. CDR3 DNA sequence: TGTGCCAGCAGCTTAGGGACAGGGGGCTCGGACACTGAAGCTTTCTTT.

V gene TRBV7-8 combines with J gene TRBJ1-5, with D unclear. The CDR3 is 16 amino acids. Germline CDR1 reads SGHVS; CDR2 reads FQNEAQ. Trimming cost V 1 base and J 1 base, with 11 bases left between them. The CDR3: CASSLGAGGSNQPQHF. The CDR3 nucleotides are TGTGCCAGCAGCTTAGGAGCGGGCGGAAGCAATCAGCCCCAGCATTTT.

This chain joins TRBV6-5 and TRBJ1-5, with TRBD1 matching over 8 bases. The length of the CDR3 is 14 residues. The ends lost 6 bases at V and 4 bases at J; junction bases unmatched: 5. The germline V gene encodes CDR1 MNHEY and CDR2 SVGAGI. The CDR3 DNA reads as TGTGCCAGCAGCCCCGACAGGGGTAATCAGCCCCAGCATTTT. It codes for CASSPDRGNQPQHF.

The chain carries TRBV5-1 and TRBJ2-5; 7 bases map to TRBD1. Germline trimming cut 2 bases from V and 4 bases from J; bases unmatched to any gene: 2. CDR3 size: 13 residues. Per germline, CDR1 SGHRS and CDR2 YFSETQ. CDR3 in amino acids: CASSFDRAETQYF. The CDR3 DNA follows: TGCGCCAGCAGCTTTGACAGGGCAGAGACCCAGTACTTC.

The J gene is TRBJ1-1, the V gene TRBV5-8; TRBD1 is a possible D gene (5 bases). The V end lost 0 bases, the J end lost 0 bases, and 9 bases lay between the germline ends. Germline V gives CDR1 SGHTS, CDR2 YDEGEE. The CDR3 extends over 15 amino acids. CDR3 amino acids: CASSLAGDLNTEAFF. The CDR3 bases are TGTGCCAGCAGCTTGGCGGGGGACTTGAACACTGAAGCTTTCTTT.

The rearrangement links TRBV6-1 to TRBJ1-5, with D perhaps matching TRBD1 (5 bases). There are 14 residues in the CDR3. In germline, CDR1 is MNHNS, CDR2 SASEGT. Trimming shortened V by 5 bases and J by 2 bases, and 10 bases separated the two germline ends. The CDR3 region is CASSFAGGNQPQHF. The CDR3 DNA reads as TGTGCCAGCAGTTTTGCGGGGGGCAATCAGCCCCAGCATTTT.

The chain carries TRBV6-5 and TRBJ1-2; D remains unclear. There are 14 residues in the CDR3. Germline loops: CDR1 MNHEY, CDR2 SVGAGI. V lost 2 bases and J 7 bases, leaving 14 bases between the germline ends. In nucleotides, the CDR3 is TGTGCCAGCAGTTACGTCGCAGGCCTGGGTGGCTACACCTTC. Its translation: CASSYVAGLGGYTF.

The J gene is TRBJ2-5, the V gene TRBV7-2; D perhaps matches TRBD2 (6 bases). Per the germline V gene, CDR1 is SGHTA and CDR2 is FQGNSA. V lost 5 bases and J 2 bases, leaving 12 bases between the germline ends. This CDR3 has 14 residues. CDR3 loop: CASSPSGRQETQYF. DNA of the CDR3: TGTGCCAGCAGCCCTTCGGGGAGGCAAGAGACCCAGTACTTC.

The CDR3 region has the DNA TGTGCCAGCAGGGGTTATGGGGCCAACGTCCTGACTTTC. This sequence encodes CASRGYGANVLTF. The V gene is TRBV19, the J gene TRBJ2-6; D possibly corresponds to TRBD1 (6 bases). The CDR3 is 13 amino acids. Germline V gives CDR1 LNHDA, CDR2 SQIVND (reference sequence). V gave up 9 bases and J gave up 3 bases, with 9 bases separating them.

This chain joins TRBV6-1 and TRBJ1-4, with 7 bases fitting TRBD1. Trimming removed 3 bases from V and 4 bases from J; junction bases left unmatched: 8. This CDR3 is built from 16 residues. Germline V gives CDR1 MNHNS, CDR2 SASEGT. In DNA form, the CDR3 reads TGTGCCAGCAGTGAGGCAGGGGGGAACTATAATGAAAAACTGTTTTTT. It specifies CASSEAGGNYNEKLFF.